The clone carrying this T cell receptor beta chain was observed at least ten times. Each CDR3 protein gets one entry after TCRdb re-called the 5' RACE reads with MiXCR. The top ten clones hold over 12% of a sample with some 390,000 distinct CDR3 sequences, 6.2% of them seen once. This sample was taken from a study of T cells after yellow fever vaccination. This receptor was taken from a man aged 25 to 45 who received the YFV17D yellow fever vaccine. Sequenced here: PBMCs, sampled 5 days after the yellow fever booster vaccination.

The CDR3 DNA sequence: TGTGCCAGCAGCCCAATGGGACTCTACACCGGGGAGCTGTTTTTT. Amino acids: CASSPMGLYTGELFF. The J gene is TRBJ2-2, the V gene TRBV14; possible D gene TRBD2, 6 bases. From germline, CDR1 is SGHDN and CDR2 FVKESK. The V and J ends lost 4 bases and 3 bases respectively, with 12 bases between them. There are 15 residues in the CDR3.